Following are 30 T cell receptor beta chains from one sample sequenced in a study of regulatory T cells in long-lasting Graves disease. Stated time point: newly diagnosed GD, antithyroid drugs for less than 3 months. RNA from PBMCs was the source of the TCR library. Assembly of TCR beta libraries relied on iRepertoire HTBI primers together with Arm-PCR of CDR3 regions. MiXCR, applied by TCRdb to the multiplex PCR reads, yields one record per CDR3 protein. The data contain about 400,000 distinct CDR3 sequences, roughly 15% of them singletons. This sample also appeared in a second study, on T cells in Graves' hyperthyroidism and ophthalmopathy.

The specimen comprised peripheral blood mononuclear cells (PBMCs), sampled at new diagnosis, from a patient treated with antithyroid drugs. The receptor set was obtained from a middle-aged woman with Graves disease.

This clonotype was seen only a few times. This rearrangement joins TRBV5-6 to TRBJ2-7, with TRBD2 matching 13 bases. This CDR3 comprises 19 residues. The V gene end was trimmed by 4 bases and the J gene end by 3 bases; junction bases not matched to a gene: 16. Germline-derived CDR1 and CDR2 are SGHDT and YYEEEE. The CDR3 DNA follows: TGTGCCAGCAGCCCCGGAGGGCGACTAGCGGGAGGCCCCGACTACGAGCAGTACTTC. Its translation: CASSPGGRLAGGPDYEQYF.

The table lists this clonotype with many counts. The rearrangement uses TRBV6-1 and TRBJ2-1; possibly TRBD1 for D (5 bases). The V gene lost 1 base and the J gene lost 9 bases, with 10 bases spanning the gap. The CDR3 loop spans 13 amino acids. The V gene's germline CDR1 is MNHNS and CDR2 SASEGT. The CDR3 nucleotides are TGTGCCAGCAGTGAAGAATGGGGCGCTGAGCAGTTCTTC. It codes for CASSEEWGAEQFF.

The table lists this clonotype with many counts. CDR3 nucleotide sequence: TGTGCCAGCAGCCCCCGCGGCAGGGGCGGGCTGGACACCGGGGAGCTGTTTTTT. As protein: CASSPRGRGGLDTGELFF. This rearrangement joins TRBV11-3 to TRBJ2-2; a possible D gene is TRBD1 (6 bases). Germline V lookup: CDR1 SGHNT, CDR2 YENEEA. The CDR3 length is 18 residues. With 5 bases removed from V and 3 bases from J, the gap between germline ends came to 22 bases.

This clonotype was counted once. This chain links TRBV4-1 with TRBJ2-1; D is unclear. This CDR3 contains 13 residues. The germline V and J ends were trimmed by 1 base and 12 bases, with 13 bases remaining between them. The germline V gene encodes CDR1 MGHRA and CDR2 YSYEKL. CDR3 coding DNA: TGCGCCAGCAGCCAAGGTCAGGAGAGATCGCAGTTCTTC. As protein: CASSQGQERSQFF.

This clonotype was detected only a few times. This chain uses TRBV7-6 with TRBJ2-3; no firm D call. This CDR3 region has 16 residues. The germline V gene has CDR1 SGHVS and CDR2 FNYEAQ. Trimming cost V 3 bases and J 2 bases, with 15 bases left between them. CDR3 sequence reads: CASSFFDRLFTDTQYF. CDR3 in DNA: TGTGCCAGCAGCTTTTTCGATAGGCTTTTCACAGATACGCAGTATTTT.

This clonotype was seen repeatedly, ten times or more. This chain uses TRBV6-2 or TRBV6-3 with TRBJ1-2; weak D call: TRBD1 (5 bases). This CDR3 comprises 12 residues. V dropped 2 bases and J dropped 8 bases, with 9 bases sitting between them. Germline CDR1 MNHEY, CDR2 SVGEGT. The CDR3 loop reads CASSYQGRGYTF. In DNA, the CDR3 is TGTGCCAGCAGTTACCAGGGAAGGGGCTACACCTTC.

The chain is built from TRBV5-1 and TRBJ2-7; TRBD2 might be the D (6 bases). Trimming cost V 4 bases and J 3 bases, with 17 bases left between them. The length of the CDR3 is 15 residues. Germline lookup yields CDR1 SGHRS and CDR2 YFSETQ. This CDR3 reads CASSLDYQNLYEQYF. CDR3 nucleotide sequence: TGCGCCAGCAGCCTGGACTACCAGAACCTCTACGAGCAGTACTTC.

V gene TRBV28 combines with J gene TRBJ1-5; D unclear. The V end lost 2 bases, the J end lost 7 bases, and 9 bases lay between the germline ends. Germline CDR1 reads MDHEN; CDR2 reads SYDVKM. The CDR3 spans 13 residues. The CDR3 is CASSLAVTQPQHF. In nucleotides, the CDR3 is TGTGCCAGCAGTTTAGCGGTCACACAGCCCCAGCATTTT.

This clonotype was observed at least ten times. The genes are TRBV27 and TRBJ2-1; 8 nucleotides agree with TRBD2. This CDR3 region has 13 residues. V shed 6 bases and J 4 bases; nucleotides not matched to a gene: 2. The germline gives CDR1 MNHEY, CDR2 SMNVEV (reference sequence). CDR3 in amino acids: CASSQREYNEQFF. The CDR3 DNA follows: TGTGCCAGCAGCCAGCGGGAGTACAATGAGCAGTTCTTC.

This clonotype occurred many times. The gene calls are TRBV5-5 and TRBJ2-1; 9 bases fit TRBD1. V was pared by 0 bases and J by 6 bases, with 7 bases of the junction left unmatched. The germline V gene encodes CDR1 SGHKS and CDR2 YYEKEE (reference sequence). The CDR3 sequence is 16 residues long. CDR3 nucleotides: TGTGCCAGCAGCTTGGGGGGACAGGGTGGGAGCAATGAGCAGTTCTTC. Its translation: CASSLGGQGGSNEQFF.

This clonotype has a count of ten or more. V and J are TRBV11-3 and TRBJ2-7; a weak D match, TRBD1 (5 bases). Germline V gene sequence: CDR1 SGHNT, CDR2 YENEEA. V was trimmed by 0 bases and J by 3 bases, leaving 12 bases between them. The CDR3 loop spans 15 amino acids. The chain's CDR3 is CASSLELSGNYEQYF. The CDR3 DNA is TGTGCCAGCAGCTTAGAGCTGTCAGGGAACTACGAGCAGTACTTC.

This clonotype appeared many times. This chain joins TRBV11-2 and TRBJ2-3; tentative D call: TRBD1 (5 bases). Per germline, CDR1 SGHAT and CDR2 FQNNGV. V was trimmed by 2 bases and J by 0 bases, leaving 12 bases between them. This CDR3 contains 16 residues. The CDR3: CASSLYQGTSTDTQYF. The CDR3 DNA follows: TGTGCCAGCAGCTTATATCAGGGTACTAGCACAGATACGCAGTATTTT.

At least ten counts were recorded for this clonotype. The chain employs TRBV13 and TRBJ2-3, with unresolved D. This CDR3 is built from 15 residues. The germline V and J ends were trimmed by 3 bases and 0 bases, with 10 bases remaining between them. Germline-derived CDR1 and CDR2 are PRHDT and FYEKMQ (reference sequence). The CDR3 spells CASSFSDVSTDTQYF. The CDR3 nucleotides read TGTGCCAGCAGCTTCTCGGACGTTAGCACAGATACGCAGTATTTT. The whole variable domain, remainder taken from reference TRBV13 and TRBJ2-3, is AAGVIQSPRHLIKEKRETATLKCYPIPRHDTVYWYQQGPGQDPQFLISFYEKMQSDKGSIPDRFSAQQFSDYHSELNMSSLELGDSALYFCASSFSDVSTDTQYFGPGTRLTVL.

This clonotype was counted ten times or more. The chain employs TRBV7-8 and TRBJ2-1; the D is unclear. The germline V gene encodes CDR1 SGHVS and CDR2 FQNEAQ. Trimming stripped 5 bases from V and 6 bases from J, with 5 bases between. The CDR3 is made up of 11 amino acids. CDR3 in amino acids: CASSGSNEQFF. For the CDR3, the DNA is TGTGCCAGCAGCGGCAGCAATGAGCAGTTCTTC.

Concerning this clonotype itself: A far larger clone is one base from this, pointing to a likely read error. The chain carries TRBV11-2 and TRBJ1-1; a weak D match, TRBD1 (5 bases). CDR3 size: 15 residues. CDR1 is SGHAT, CDR2 FQNNGV, per germline. The CDR3 here is CVSSLLGTANTEAFF. The CDR3, as DNA: TGTGTCAGCAGCTTATTAGGGACGGCGAACACTGAAGCTTTCTTT.

This clonotype was seen repeatedly, ten times or more. The chain is built from TRBV10-3 and TRBJ2-7, with D perhaps TRBD1 (6 bases). Trimming cost V 3 bases and J 3 bases, with 9 bases left between them. Germline values: CDR1 ENHRY, CDR2 SYGVKD. The CDR3 totals 13 residues. The CDR3 sequence is CAISDPTGYEQYF. Here the CDR3 DNA reads TGTGCCATCAGTGACCCGACAGGCTACGAGCAGTACTTC.

This clonotype was detected a few times. The gene calls are TRBV19 and TRBJ2-1; D is possibly TRBD2 (5 bases). This CDR3 has 15 residues. Germline values: CDR1 LNHDA, CDR2 SQIVND (reference sequence). V lost 4 bases and J lost 2, with 12 bases in between. DNA for the CDR3: TGTGCCAGTAGTACCAGAGGGTTTGCCTACAATGAGCAGTTCTTC. Protein product: CASSTRGFAYNEQFF.

This clonotype was seen ten or more times. V usage is TRBV10-3 and J usage is TRBJ2-3; 8 nucleotides match TRBD2. The CDR3 runs to 16 residues. V lost 0 bases to trimming and J lost 1 base; unmatched junction nucleotides: 3. Germline assignment: CDR1 ENHRY and CDR2 SYGVKD. The CDR3 reads CAISESAGGGTDTQYF. CDR3 sequence (DNA): TGTGCCATCAGTGAGTCTGCGGGAGGAGGCACAGATACGCAGTATTTT.

V and J are TRBV2 and TRBJ2-5, with 12 bases that match TRBD1. The CDR3 is 14 residues long. The V and J ends lost 3 bases and 7 bases, in that order; junction bases with no gene match: 3. Germline assignment: CDR1 SNHLY and CDR2 FYNNEI. The CDR3 sequence: CASSEGQGAWTQYF. The CDR3 nucleotides read TGTGCCAGCAGTGAGGGACAGGGGGCTTGGACCCAGTACTTC.

This clonotype was counted ten times or more. The genes are TRBV2 and TRBJ2-5, with 9 bases identical to TRBD1. The CDR3 has 15 residues. V lost 7 bases, J lost 5 bases, and 11 bases stayed unmatched. In germline, CDR1 is SNHLY, CDR2 FYNNEI. The CDR3 DNA follows: TGTGCCAGCACACCACTGGACAGGGGCGGCGAGACCCAGTACTTC. Residues: CASTPLDRGGETQYF.

This clonotype was counted a few times. V and J are TRBV6-2 or TRBV6-3 and TRBJ2-1, with D tentatively TRBD1 (5 bases). Trimming removed 4 bases from V and 2 bases from J, with 9 bases in between. Germline CDR1 reads MNHEY; CDR2 reads SVGEGT. The CDR3 totals 14 residues. CDR3 region: CASSCSDTYNEQFF. CDR3 nucleotides: TGTGCCAGCAGTTGCTCGGACACCTACAATGAGCAGTTCTTC.

This clonotype was seen only a few times. This chain uses TRBV7-6 with TRBJ1-4, with TRBD1 as a possible D gene (5 bases). The V gene's germline CDR1 is SGHVS and CDR2 FNYEAQ. This CDR3 region has 15 residues. Trimming cost V 6 bases and J 0 bases, with 11 bases left between them. CDR3 protein: CASRPQGTTNEKLFF. CDR3 in DNA: TGTGCCAGCAGACCCCAGGGAACAACTAATGAAAAACTGTTTTTT. The variable domain in full, with the rest retrieved from reference TRBV7-6 and TRBJ1-4, is GAGVSQSPRYKVTKRGQDVALRCDPISGHVSLYWYRQALGQGPEFLTYFNYEAQQDKSGLPNDRFSAERPEGSISTLTIQRTEQRDSAMYRCASRPQGTTNEKLFFGSGTQLSVL.

In this sample, this clonotype turned up many times. The chain couples TRBV12-3 or TRBV12-4 to TRBJ1-1, with TRBD1 matching 12 bases. The CDR3 runs to 22 residues. J lost 3 bases, V lost 3 bases, and 23 bases had no gene match. The CDR3, as DNA: TGTGCCAGCAGTTTTTTCTCCGCCCCTCTTGCCGGGACAGGGGGCATCGACACTGAAGCTTTCTTT. Its translation: CASSFFSAPLAGTGGIDTEAFF.

This clonotype was seen a handful of times. This chain joins TRBV7-2 and TRBJ2-7; D is unclear. V was trimmed by 1 base and J by 0 bases, leaving 10 bases between them. Germline V CDR1 and CDR2: SGHTA, FQGNSA. This CDR3 comprises 15 residues. Written as DNA, the CDR3 is TGTGCCAGCAGCTTAGAGGCCGAGAACTCCTACGAGCAGTACTTC. This gives the protein CASSLEAENSYEQYF.

This clonotype was recorded many times. The chain is built from TRBV11-3 and TRBJ2-7; 7 nucleotides align to TRBD1. V trimming: 10 bases; J trimming: 1 base; junction bases outside the gene matches: 13. This CDR3 has 15 residues. Germline CDR1 reads SGHNT; CDR2 reads YENEEA. The CDR3 sequence: CATTPTGTASYEQYF. The DNA for the CDR3 is TGTGCCACCACCCCGACCGGGACAGCGTCCTACGAGCAGTACTTC.

This clonotype was picked up many times. This chain connects TRBV7-2 to TRBJ1-5; D is possibly TRBD1 (5 bases). Germline-derived CDR1 and CDR2 are SGHTA and FQGNSA. This CDR3 spans 16 amino acids. The V end lost 1 base, the J end lost 6 bases, and 16 bases lay between the germline ends. The CDR3 spells CASSLGSGRTGQPQHF. The CDR3 DNA follows: TGTGCCAGCAGCTTAGGATCGGGGCGGACTGGTCAGCCCCAGCATTTT. Filled out from reference TRBV7-2 and TRBJ1-5, the complete variable domain reads GAGVSQSPSNKVTEKGKDVELRCDPISGHTALYWYRQSLGQGLEFLIYFQGNSAPDKSGLPSDRFSAERTGGSVSTLTIQRTQQEDSAVYLCASSLGSGRTGQPQHFGDGTRLSIL.

As for this clonotype: A much larger clone sits a single nucleotide away, making a read error possible. This rearrangement joins TRBV9 to TRBJ2-1; TRBD2 matches at 14 bases. Trimming at V came to 4 bases and at J to 5 bases, leaving 20 bases not matched to a gene. Germline-derived CDR1 and CDR2 are SGDLS and YYNGEE. The CDR3 length is 21 residues. Written as DNA, the CDR3 is TGTGCCAGCAGCAGGGGTCCAGGGGGCACGACTAGCGGGAGGGTCGACAATGAGCAGTTCTTC. Its translation: CASSRGPGGTTSGRVDNEQFF.

This clonotype has a single count. The junction does not match germline at one end; this may be a read error. The chain has TRBV5-5 and TRBJ1-2; D is possibly TRBD1 (6 bases). The CDR3 spans 16 residues. CDR1 is SGHKS, CDR2 YYEKEE, per germline (reference sequence). For the CDR3, the DNA is TGCGCCAGCAGCTACGAGGGGGGGGGGCAAACCTATGGCTACACCTTC. Protein product: CASSYEGGGQTYGYTF.

Ten or more counts support this clonotype. This CDR3 is CASSPDRTSGRAGQETQYF. CDR3 sequence (DNA): TGTGCCAGCAGTCCTGACCGGACTAGCGGGAGGGCCGGTCAAGAGACCCAGTACTTC. The rearrangement uses TRBV27 and TRBJ2-5, with 15 nucleotides matching TRBD2. This CDR3 is built from 19 residues. In germline, CDR1 is MNHEY, CDR2 SMNVEV (reference sequence). The trim removed 5 bases at V and 2 bases at J, leaving 12 bases unmatched.

A remark on this clonotype: This clone may be a read error of a much larger clone one base away. The CDR3 protein is CASSPRTAVMNTEAFF. For the CDR3, the DNA is TGTGCCAGCTCACCACGGACAGCGGTCATGAACACTGAAGCTTTCTTT. This rearrangement joins TRBV18 to TRBJ1-1; the D gene is possibly TRBD1 (6 bases). Germline-derived CDR1 and CDR2 are KGHSH and LQKENI. Trimming removed 1 base at V and 0 bases at J, with 12 bases between. This CDR3 region has 16 residues.